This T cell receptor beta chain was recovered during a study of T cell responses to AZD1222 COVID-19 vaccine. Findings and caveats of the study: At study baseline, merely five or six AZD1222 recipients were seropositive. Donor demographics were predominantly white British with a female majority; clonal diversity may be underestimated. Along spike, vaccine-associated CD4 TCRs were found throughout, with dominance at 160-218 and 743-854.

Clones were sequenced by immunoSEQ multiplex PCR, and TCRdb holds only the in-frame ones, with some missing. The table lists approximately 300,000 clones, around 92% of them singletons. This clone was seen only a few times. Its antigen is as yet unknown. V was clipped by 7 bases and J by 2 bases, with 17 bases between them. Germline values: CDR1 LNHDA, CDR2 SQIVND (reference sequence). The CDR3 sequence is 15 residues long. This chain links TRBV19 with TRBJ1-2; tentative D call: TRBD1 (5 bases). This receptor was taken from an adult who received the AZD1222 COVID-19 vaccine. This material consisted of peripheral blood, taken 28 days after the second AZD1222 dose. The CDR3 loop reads CASNPRGRANYGYTF. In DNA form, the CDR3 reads TGTGCCAGTAACCCCCGGGGGAGAGCCAACTATGGCTACACCTTC.